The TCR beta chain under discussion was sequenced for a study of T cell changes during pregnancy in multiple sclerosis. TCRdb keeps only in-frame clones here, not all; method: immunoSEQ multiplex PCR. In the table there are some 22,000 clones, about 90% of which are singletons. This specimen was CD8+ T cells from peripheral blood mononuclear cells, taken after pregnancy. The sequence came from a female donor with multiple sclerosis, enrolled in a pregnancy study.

CDR3 nucleotide sequence: TGTGCCAGCAGCTGGACAGCCACACTTGAAAAACTGTTTTTT. This encodes CASSWTATLEKLFF. The gene calls are TRBV2 and TRBJ1-4, with a weak D call TRBD1 (6 bases). CDR3 length equals 14 residues. From germline, CDR1 is SNHLY and CDR2 FYNNEI. The V end was cut by 6 bases, the J end by 7 bases, with 15 bases between.